This T cell receptor beta chain came from a study of human T cells and chemical hapten exposure. Trimming stripped 0 bases from V and 1 base from J, with 10 bases between. This CDR3 comprises 16 residues. CDR1 and CDR2 from the germline V gene are KGHSH and LQKENI. Time point indicated: patch test 2, 6 weeks after DPC sensitization. Treatment given: therapeutic diphenylcyclopropenone sensitization with weekly scalp DPC. TCRdb analysed the RACE reads with MiXCR anew, one entry per CDR3 protein. The table shows about 55,000 distinct CDR3 sequences, with over 9.5% occurring only once. The sample holds many counts of this clonotype.

The chain combines TRBV18 with TRBJ2-4; the D gene is possibly TRBD1 (5 bases). Sequenced material: whole blood, taken in connection with sensitization to the hapten diphenylcyclopropenone (DPC). The TCR sequence derives from a woman between 45 and 65 years old with alopecia areata. Some clones in this sample may be carry-over from other donors' samples. The CDR3 loop is CASSPPSSGAKNIQYF. The CDR3 nucleotides read TGTGCCAGCTCACCACCGAGCTCAGGGGCCAAAAACATTCAGTACTTC.